These 9 T cell receptor beta chains were sequenced from one sample in a study of breast tumors, draining lymph nodes, adjacent tissues. Breast cancer patients provided tissue from their axillary draining lymph nodes. One entry per CDR3 protein, called by TCRdb with MiXCR from the multiplex PCR reads. The sample lists 100,000 to 150,000 distinct CDR3 sequences; under 25% were seen once. The material sequenced was axillary lymph node tissue. Receptor source: a female donor with breast cancer. Some clones in this sample may be carry-over from other donors' samples.

Ten or more counts support this clonotype. The chain recombines TRBV12-3 or TRBV12-4 with TRBJ2-6; tentative D call: TRBD1 (5 bases). Trimming took 7 bases from V and 2 from J, leaving 18 bases between them. The CDR3 is made up of 17 amino acids. CDR3 DNA sequence: TGTGCCAGCACCCTGGGCAGGGTTGGTCCTGGGGCCAACGTCCTGACTTTC. Residues: CASTLGRVGPGANVLTF.

This clonotype was detected a few times. The V and J genes are TRBV28 and TRBJ2-2; no firm D call. Germline assignment: CDR1 MDHEN and CDR2 SYDVKM. V shed 7 bases and J shed 1 base, with 7 bases lying between them. The CDR3 has 13 residues. The CDR3 DNA sequence: TGTGCCAGCACCCACCTGAACACCGGGGAGCTGTTTTTT. Residues: CASTHLNTGELFF. The variable domain in full, with the rest retrieved from reference TRBV28 and TRBJ2-2, is DVKVTQSSRYLVKRTGEKVFLECVQDMDHENMFWYRQDPGLGLRLIYFSYDVKMKEKGDIPEGYSVSREKKERFSLILESASTNQTSMYLCASTHLNTGELFFGEGSRLTVL.

CDR3 bases: TGTGCCAGCAGCAAGGGACTAGCCGGTACGCAGTATTTT. Its protein product is CASSKGLAGTQYF. The J gene is TRBJ2-3, the V gene TRBV9; TRBD2 agrees at 9 bases. Germline V lookup: CDR1 SGDLS, CDR2 YYNGEE. The ends lost 4 bases at V and 8 bases at J; junction bases unmatched: 5. The CDR3 covers 13 residues.

This clonotype was seen many times. The CDR3 DNA sequence: TGCGCCAGCAGTGACGGTCCCGAGCAGTACTTC. The encoded protein is CASSDGPEQYF. The rearrangement links TRBV10-1 to TRBJ2-7; no definite D call. The CDR3 covers 11 residues. From germline, CDR1 is WNHNN and CDR2 SYGVQD (reference sequence). Trimming took 3 bases from V and 6 from J, leaving 6 bases between them.

Concerning this clonotype itself: The germline gene is not matched at one end of the junction; a read error may be the cause. The rearrangement links TRBV27 to TRBJ2-7; no reliable D call. The CDR3 runs 13 residues. In germline, CDR1 is MNHEY, CDR2 SMNVEV (reference sequence). The CDR3 bases are TGTGCCAGCAGTTTACGCGGTCAATACGAGCAGCACTTC. Amino acid sequence: CASSLRGQYEQHF.

This clonotype appeared a few times. V and J are TRBV5-6 and TRBJ2-5; TRBD1 matches at 7 bases. The germline CDR1 and CDR2 sequences are SGHDT and YYEEEE. V lost 0 bases to trimming and J lost 7 bases; unmatched junction nucleotides: 9. CDR3 size: 15 residues. The CDR3 here is CASSLGDRVSATQYF. CDR3 nucleotides: TGTGCCAGCAGCTTGGGTGACAGGGTATCCGCGACCCAGTACTTC. Based on the CDR3 plus reference TRBV5-6 and TRBJ2-5, the full variable domain is DAGVTQSPTHLIKTRGQQVTLRCSPKSGHDTVSWYQQALGQGPQFIFQYYEEEERQRGNFPDRFSGHQFPNYSSELNVNALLLGDSALYLCASSLGDRVSATQYFGPGTRLLVL.

This clonotype was detected many times. V is TRBV5-1 and J is TRBJ2-3; D uncertain. The CDR3 has 12 residues. Trimming took off 4 bases at V and 6 bases at J, with 9 bases between the two ends. The germline V gene has CDR1 SGHRS and CDR2 YFSETQ. CDR3 region: CASSPSRDTQYF. CDR3 nucleotide sequence: TGCGCCAGCAGCCCCTCGAGGGATACGCAGTATTTT.

This clonotype was seen at least ten times. The chain joins TRBV28 to TRBJ2-7, with 10 bases matching TRBD2. V lost 6 bases, J lost 7 bases, and 12 bases stayed unmatched. CDR3 length equals 15 residues. Germline CDR1 and CDR2: MDHEN and SYDVKM. The CDR3 nucleotides read TGTGCCAGCAGATCCCCTGAAAGCGGGAGGGGTGAGCAGTACTTC. This translates into CASRSPESGRGEQYF.

Ten or more counts support this clonotype. V gene TRBV4-3 combines with J gene TRBJ2-1; TRBD2 agrees at 12 bases. This CDR3 is built from 15 residues. Trimming removed 1 base from V and 9 bases from J; junction bases left unmatched: 4. Germline V lookup: CDR1 LGHNA, CDR2 YSLEER. The DNA for the CDR3 is TGCGCCAGCAGCCAAGGACTAGCGGGAGCGGTTGAGCAGTTCTTC. Its protein is CASSQGLAGAVEQFF.